The 20 T cell receptor beta chains below come from one sample, sequenced in a study of blood T cell repertoires in COVID-19. This table comes from immunoSEQ multiplex PCR, and its TCRdb copy is limited to in-frame clones, with some not included. The sample records approximately 80,000 clones, about four fifths being singletons. The sample was peripheral blood. The receptors were gathered from a human donor in a cohort sampled during active COVID-19.

The J gene is TRBJ1-2, the V gene TRBV2; 7 bases fit TRBD1. V dropped 4 bases and J dropped 2; count of bases not matched to a gene: 13. The CDR3 consists of 17 residues. CDR1 SNHLY and CDR2 FYNNEI come from the germline V gene. CDR3 protein: CASSAPGGTATNYGYTF. The CDR3 DNA is TGTGCCAGCAGTGCCCCTGGAGGGACAGCGACGAACTATGGCTACACCTTC.

This clone was found once. The chain uses TRBV2 and TRBJ2-1, with a tentative D call TRBD2 (6 bases). The V gene's germline CDR1 is SNHLY and CDR2 FYNNEI. V lost 3 bases to trimming and J lost 8 bases, with 14 bases between them. This CDR3 comprises 14 residues. CDR3 region: CASSERRGGYEQFF. In nucleotides, the CDR3 is TGTGCCAGCAGTGAGCGGCGGGGAGGCTATGAGCAGTTCTTC.

The chain links TRBV30 to TRBJ1-4; D not resolved. CDR1 GTSNPN and CDR2 SVGIG come from the germline V gene (reference sequence). The V end was cut by 4 bases, the J end by 4 bases, with 13 bases between. This CDR3 is 14 amino acids long. In DNA form, the CDR3 reads TGTGCCTGGAAGATGGCAGCGAATAATGAAAAACTGTTTTTT. This encodes CAWKMAANNEKLFF.

The V and J genes are TRBV28 and TRBJ1-2, with D hard to call. The CDR3 is made up of 12 amino acids. Trimming shortened V by 10 bases and J by 4 bases, and 13 bases separated the two germline ends. The V gene's germline CDR1 is MDHEN and CDR2 SYDVKM. The CDR3 reads CATYVGPYGYTF. Here the CDR3 DNA reads TGTGCCACCTACGTTGGGCCCTATGGCTACACCTTC.

The CDR3 nucleotides read TGTGCCAGCAGTGAAGGACTCCGGGAGCAGTTCTTC. Translating it yields CASSEGLREQFF. This chain links TRBV2 with TRBJ2-1; D is undetermined. The CDR3 is made up of 12 amino acids. V lost 1 base, J lost 10 bases, and 8 bases lay in between. Germline V CDR1 and CDR2: SNHLY, FYNNEI.

This chain joins TRBV15 and TRBJ2-2; D uncertain. In germline, CDR1 is LNHNV, CDR2 YYDKDF (reference sequence). Trimming pared 5 bases from V and 6 bases from J, leaving 10 bases between. The CDR3 covers 13 residues. Here the CDR3 reads CATSGPVPGELFF. The CDR3 DNA reads TGTGCCACCAGCGGTCCAGTTCCCGGGGAGCTGTTTTTT. Looking up the rest from reference TRBV15 and TRBJ2-2 gives the full variable domain: DAMVIQNPRYQVTQFGKPVTLSCSQTLNHNVMYWYQQKSSQAPKLLFHYYDKDFNNEADTPDNFQSRRPNTSFCFLDIRSPGLGDTAMYLCATSGPVPGELFFGEGSRLTVL.

The gene calls are TRBV2 and TRBJ1-4; D gene ambiguous. The CDR3 sequence is 16 residues long. Germline CDR1 and CDR2: SNHLY and FYNNEI. V lost 5 bases and J lost 0, with 13 bases in between. CDR3 in DNA: TGTGCCAGCAGTCCCATCGGGTTTGCAACTAATGAAAAACTGTTTTTT. This encodes CASSPIGFATNEKLFF.

The chain has TRBV4-1 and TRBJ2-1; tentatively, D is TRBD2 (6 bases). The V end lost 3 bases, the J end lost 2 bases, and 14 bases lay between the germline ends. CDR3 length: 16 residues. The germline CDR1 and CDR2 sequences are MGHRA and YSYEKL. The chain's CDR3 is CASSQGLADTYNEQFF. The DNA for the CDR3 is TGCGCCAGCAGCCAGGGACTGGCGGACACCTACAATGAGCAGTTCTTC.

The V and J genes are TRBV3-1 (or the pseudogene TRBV3-2) and TRBJ1-1; 8 bases are a match to TRBD1. This CDR3 has 17 amino acids. V lost 0 bases and J lost 0; bases outside the gene matches: 6. The germline V gene encodes CDR1 LGHDT and CDR2 YNNKEL (reference sequence). CDR3 region: CASSQEGTGLMNTEAFF. The CDR3 nucleotides read TGTGCCAGCAGCCAAGAGGGGACAGGACTCATGAACACTGAAGCTTTCTTT.

The J gene is TRBJ1-1, the V gene TRBV2; no definite D call. V lost 3 bases, J lost 1 base, and 6 bases lay in between. This CDR3 region has 13 residues. CDR1 is SNHLY and CDR2 is FYNNEI in the germline V gene. The CDR3 DNA sequence: TGTGCCAGCAGTGACGTCAGGAACACTGAAGCTTTCTTT. This gives the protein CASSDVRNTEAFF.

This clone was counted between two and nine times. The chain recombines TRBV27 with TRBJ1-5, with a tentative D call TRBD1 (5 bases). V shed 6 bases and J shed 7 bases, with 19 bases lying between them. This CDR3 region has 15 residues. Germline V lookup: CDR1 MNHEY, CDR2 SMNVEV (reference sequence). As DNA, the CDR3 is TGTGCCAGCAGCCTTAGTATAGGGGAAGGGCAGCCCCAGCATTTT. Its protein product is CASSLSIGEGQPQHF.

The chain couples TRBV20-1 to TRBJ2-1; D remains unclear. V gave up 3 bases and J gave up 10 bases, with 10 bases separating them. This CDR3 region has 11 residues. Germline V gives CDR1 DFQATT, CDR2 SNEGSKA (reference sequence). The CDR3 nucleotides are TGCAGTGCTAGCCGTGCGTTAGAGCAGTTCTTC. Its translation is CSASRALEQFF.

This clone was counted a few times. The chain carries TRBV28 and TRBJ1-5, with 7 bases lining up with TRBD1. The CDR3 runs to 13 residues. In germline, CDR1 is MDHEN, CDR2 SYDVKM. V gave up 3 bases and J gave up 6 bases; unmatched junction bases: 2. CDR3 in DNA: TGTGCCAGCAGTTTTTCAGGGGGTCAGCCCCAGCATTTT. It specifies CASSFSGGQPQHF.

The chain joins TRBV5-4 to TRBJ2-5; D is possibly TRBD2 (6 bases). Germline V lookup: CDR1 SGHNT, CDR2 YYREEE (reference sequence). The CDR3 has 15 residues. The V gene lost 4 bases and the J gene lost 1 base, with 14 bases spanning the gap. The CDR3 is CASSAIGGIQETQYF. The CDR3 coding sequence is TGTGCCAGCAGCGCAATCGGGGGAATCCAAGAGACCCAGTACTTC.

The gene calls are TRBV10-3 and TRBJ1-1, with 9 bases identical to TRBD1. The CDR3 has 12 residues. The V gene end was trimmed by 9 bases and the J gene end by 5 bases; junction bases not matched to a gene: 4. The germline CDR1 and CDR2 sequences are ENHRY and SYGVKD. CDR3 sequence reads: CAIGTGSTEAFF. The CDR3 nucleotides are TGTGCCATTGGGACAGGGAGTACTGAAGCTTTCTTT.

This rearrangement joins TRBV7-9 to TRBJ2-3, with TRBD2 as a possible D gene (5 bases). This CDR3 comprises 16 residues. The germline CDR1 and CDR2 sequences are SEHNR and FQNEAQ (reference sequence). V lost 5 bases and J 4 bases, leaving 19 bases between the germline ends. The CDR3 loop reads CASSPSGQIRADTQYF. As DNA, the CDR3 is TGTGCCAGCAGCCCCAGCGGCCAAATAAGGGCAGATACGCAGTATTTT.

The rearrangement links TRBV19 to TRBJ1-5; 7 bases fit TRBD1. This CDR3 has 13 amino acids. V dropped 5 bases and J dropped 4; count of bases not matched to a gene: 2. The germline V gene encodes CDR1 LNHDA and CDR2 SQIVND (reference sequence). CDR3 DNA sequence: TGTGCCAGTAGTCGACAGGGAAATCAGCCCCAGCATTTT. Translating gives CASSRQGNQPQHF.

This clone was detected once. The rearrangement links TRBV27 to TRBJ2-7; D gene uncertain. Germline V gene data show CDR1 as MNHEY and CDR2 as SMNVEV (reference sequence). The CDR3 extends over 15 amino acids. V gave up 0 bases and J gave up 2 bases, with 11 bases separating them. CDR3 DNA sequence: TGTGCCAGCAGTTTATCCCCGGGTATCACCTACGAGCAGTACTTC. Translation gives CASSLSPGITYEQYF.

In its sample, this clone was seen a few times. This chain uses TRBV10-3 with TRBJ2-3; 9 bases line up with TRBD1. V trimming: 1 base; J trimming: 8 bases; junction bases outside the gene matches: 7. The CDR3 has 15 residues. Germline lookup yields CDR1 ENHRY and CDR2 SYGVKD. The CDR3 reads CAISEWDRAAGTQYF. In DNA, the CDR3 is TGTGCCATCAGTGAGTGGGACAGGGCTGCAGGTACGCAGTATTTT.

The CDR3 DNA sequence: TGTGCCTGGACCAGGGGACCTAACTCACCCCTCCACTTT. Translation gives CAWTRGPNSPLHF. The V call is TRBV30, the J call TRBJ1-6; a weak D match, TRBD1 (6 bases). Germline V gene sequence: CDR1 GTSNPN, CDR2 SVGIG (reference sequence). CDR3 size: 13 residues. Trimming removed 4 bases from V and 10 bases from J, with 14 bases in between.